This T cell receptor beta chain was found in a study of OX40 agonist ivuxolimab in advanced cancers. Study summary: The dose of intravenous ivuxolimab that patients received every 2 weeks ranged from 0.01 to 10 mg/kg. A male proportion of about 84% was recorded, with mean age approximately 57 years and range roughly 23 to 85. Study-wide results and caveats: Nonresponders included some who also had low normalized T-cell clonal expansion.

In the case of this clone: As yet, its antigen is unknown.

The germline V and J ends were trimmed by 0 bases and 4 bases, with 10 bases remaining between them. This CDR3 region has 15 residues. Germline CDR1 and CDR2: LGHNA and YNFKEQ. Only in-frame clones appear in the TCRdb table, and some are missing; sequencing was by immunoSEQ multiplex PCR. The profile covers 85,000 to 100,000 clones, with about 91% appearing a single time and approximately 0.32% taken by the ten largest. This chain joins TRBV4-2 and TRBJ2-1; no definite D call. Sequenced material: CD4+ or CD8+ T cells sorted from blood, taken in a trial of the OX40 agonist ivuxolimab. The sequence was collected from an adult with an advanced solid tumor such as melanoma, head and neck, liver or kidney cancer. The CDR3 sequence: CASSQDRPTYNEQFF. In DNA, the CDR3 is TGTGCCAGCAGCCAAGATCGGCCGACGTACAATGAGCAGTTCTTC.